A selection of T cell receptor beta chains follows, all from one sample in a study of post-analysis software for immune sequencing data. TCRdb processed the PCR reads anew with MiXCR; each CDR3 protein has one entry. The sample has 450,000 to 650,000 distinct CDR3 sequences; 40% to 50% are singletons. The source material was blood. The receptors come from a girl aged 5 to 17 with multiple sclerosis. Each CDR3 is given without its conserved first and last residue. The D gene is left open where the match is weak. Where a row states a size, it is once, few, many or the class of an expanded clone; other rows omit it.

TRBV6-5,TRBD2,few,ASSYSTSGRAGDTQY
TRBV5-1,TRBD2,-,ASSLLLAEEQF
TRBV29-1,TRBD1,-,SVVSGQGATY
TRBV13,-,few,ASMMYRVSSYEQY
TRBV7-9,-,-,ASSLGGGSSNYGYT
TRBV5-1,-,-,ASSLMPPGRTNEKLF
TRBV20-1,-,-,SAPPRGGGNTEAF
TRBV29-1,-,once,SVEDGAGELF
TRBV7-6,TRBD2,few,ASNPNAGGLSYNEQF
TRBV5-1,-,-,ASSLEDSHPYGYT
TRBV10-3,TRBD1,few,AISESGTGGLQETQY
TRBV24-1,-,few,ATSEGSEQY
TRBV7-9,TRBD2,-,ASSLAGAGPKSNEQF
TRBV5-4,-,-,ASSSNRVDSYEQY
TRBV5-1,TRBD1,-,ASSLARGQGNTEAF
TRBV27,-,-,ASSFRDNNEQF
TRBV20-1,-,-,SARAQEGMETQY
TRBV12-3/TRBV12-4,TRBD1,-,ASSLDRGPNTEAF
TRBV7-8,-,few,ASRVNIYNEQF
TRBV5-1,-,-,ASSMFPGNYGYT
TRBV12-3/TRBV12-4,TRBD1,-,ASSFRGQGKYEQY
TRBV20-1,TRBD2,few,SAPRERGHNEQF
TRBV28,-,-,ASSLRARAPENEQF
TRBV24-1,TRBD2,-,ATSEPTGGSSYEQY
TRBV4-1,-,-,ASSQGTAYSGNIQY
TRBV4-2,TRBD2,many,ASSLGTSSYNEQF
TRBV12-3/TRBV12-4,-,-,ASSFRRGGTGELF
TRBV7-6,TRBD2,-,ASSPTSGRRGNEQF
TRBV11-3,-,few,ASSFLRSGANVLT
TRBV6-2/TRBV6-3,TRBD1,few,ASSPRDRGLNTEAF
TRBV20-1,TRBD2,-,SARDYGASGPYEQY
TRBV28,-,-,ASSITLYEQY
TRBV12-3/TRBV12-4,TRBD2,-,ASGVAGGPRNEQF
TRBV5-1,-,-,ASSFQGSGTEAF
TRBV5-1,TRBD2,few,ASSSPGGPIQETQY
TRBV7-2,-,-,ASSSRTQETQY
TRBV4-1,-,-,ASSQAWGRRSEAF
TRBV6-5,-,-,ASRMTRNPGNTIY
TRBV7-9,-,few,ASSEEGARQPQH
TRBV7-7,-,-,ASSLEAISEQY
TRBV5-1,-,-,ASSSGGTYEQY
TRBV5-1,TRBD2,-,ASKSSGIGETQY